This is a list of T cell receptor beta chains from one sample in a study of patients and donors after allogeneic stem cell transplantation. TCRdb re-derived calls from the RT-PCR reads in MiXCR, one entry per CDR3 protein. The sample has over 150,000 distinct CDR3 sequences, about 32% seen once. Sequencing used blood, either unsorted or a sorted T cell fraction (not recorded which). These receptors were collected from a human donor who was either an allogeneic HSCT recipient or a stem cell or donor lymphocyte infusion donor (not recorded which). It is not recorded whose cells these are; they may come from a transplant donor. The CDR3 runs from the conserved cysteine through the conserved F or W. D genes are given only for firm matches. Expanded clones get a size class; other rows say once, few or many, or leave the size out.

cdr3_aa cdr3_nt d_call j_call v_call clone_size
CSVDPWAGEYETQYF TGCAGCGTTGACCCCTGGGCAGGGGAGTATGAGACCCAGTACTTC - TRBJ2-5 TRBV29-1 -
CSAKRQQNTEAFF TGCAGTGCTAAAAGGCAACAGAACACTGAAGCTTTCTTT - TRBJ1-1 TRBV20-1 few
CASSYGTLSYEQYF TGTGCCAGCAGTTACGGGACTCTCTCCTACGAGCAGTACTTC - TRBJ2-7 TRBV3-1 -
CASSLMDSVFSGANVLTF TGCGCCAGCAGCTTGATGGACAGTGTATTCTCTGGGGCCAACGTCCTGACTTTC - TRBJ2-6 TRBV5-1 -
CASKQSYGYTF TGTGCCAGCAAGCAGAGCTATGGCTACACCTTC - TRBJ1-2 TRBV12-3/TRBV12-4 many
CASSVIQGADTQYF TGTGCCAGCAGTGTTATACAGGGAGCGGATACGCAGTATTTT - TRBJ2-3 TRBV6-4 few
CASEVGEKLFF TGTGCCAGCGAGGTCGGTGAAAAACTGTTTTTT - TRBJ1-4 TRBV6-6 many
CASSPLRGAQPQHF TGTGCCAGCTCACCTCTTCGAGGGGCCCAGCCCCAGCATTTT - TRBJ1-5 TRBV18 few
CSAPNHGGSSYEQYF TGCAGTGCCCCTAACCACGGGGGGAGCTCCTACGAGCAGTACTTC TRBD2 TRBJ2-7 TRBV20-1 -
CASSSTGGGQPQHF TGTGCCAGCAGCTCCACAGGGGGCGGTCAGCCCCAGCATTTT TRBD1 TRBJ1-5 TRBV7-2 few
CAISTGVGYEQYF TGTGCCATCTCGACAGGGGTTGGGTACGAGCAGTACTTC TRBD1 TRBJ2-7 TRBV2 few
CASSRNSGSGADTQYF TGTGCCAGCAGTCGAAATAGCGGGAGTGGGGCAGATACGCAGTATTTT TRBD2 TRBJ2-3 TRBV3-1 few
CASTFGRGISPLHF TGTGCCAGCACCTTTGGCAGGGGGATTTCACCCCTCCACTTT TRBD1 TRBJ1-6 TRBV28 -
CASSLTLAGGSYNEQFF TGCGCCAGCAGCTTAACACTAGCGGGAGGCTCCTACAATGAGCAGTTCTTC TRBD2 TRBJ2-1 TRBV5-1 -
CASSLSGAYNQPQHF TGTGCCAGCAGTTTATCGGGGGCCTACAATCAGCCCCAGCATTTT - TRBJ1-5 TRBV12-3/TRBV12-4 many
CASRRNGDQPQHF TGTGCCAGCAGGAGAAATGGGGATCAGCCCCAGCATTTT - TRBJ1-5 TRBV6-5 -
CASSTNTGELFF TGTGCCAGCAGTACGAACACCGGGGAGCTGTTTTTT - TRBJ2-2 TRBV6-2/TRBV6-3 many
CASSQDTGANTEAFF TGCGCCAGCAGCCAAGATACAGGGGCGAACACTGAAGCTTTCTTT TRBD1 TRBJ1-1 TRBV4-3 many
CASSVKGYGYTF TGTGCCAGCAGCGTGAAGGGTTATGGCTACACCTTC - TRBJ1-2 TRBV28 many
CASSQNRTNTEAFF TGCGCCAGCAGTCAAAATAGGACGAACACTGAAGCTTTCTTT - TRBJ1-1 TRBV23-1 -
CASTHSPGEECTEAFF TGTGCCAGCACCCATAGCCCAGGGGAGGAGTGCACTGAAGCTTTCTTT - TRBJ1-1 TRBV9 -
CASSSDSHLAFF TGTGCCAGCAGCTCTGACAGTCACTTAGCTTTCTTT - TRBJ1-1 TRBV7-9 -
CAIRQVYEQYF TGTGCCATCAGGCAGGTTTACGAGCAGTACTTC - TRBJ2-7 TRBV10-3 -
CASSPGTSWNEQFF TGCGCCAGCAGCCCGGGGACTAGCTGGAATGAGCAGTTCTTC TRBD2 TRBJ2-1 TRBV5-1 few
CSARSGVAFHRSTQYF TGCAGTGCTAGATCGGGGGTGGCGTTCCATCGGTCTACGCAGTATTTT - TRBJ2-3 TRBV20-1 few
CASSLIFGALGEGYTF TGTGCCAGCAGTTTAATTTTCGGGGCCCTCGGGGAGGGCTACACCTTC - TRBJ1-2 TRBV12-3/TRBV12-4 many
CASSFSLVDTGELFF TGCGCCAGCAGCTTCTCCCTGGTTGACACCGGGGAGCTGTTTTTT - TRBJ2-2 TRBV5-1 -
CASSSYRVLQETQYF TGTGCCAGCAGCTCATACAGGGTTTTACAAGAGACCCAGTACTTC - TRBJ2-5 TRBV7-2 -
CASTLTQGALGGYTF TGTGCCAGCACCTTGACCCAGGGGGCCTTAGGAGGCTACACCTTC TRBD1 TRBJ1-2 TRBV12-3/TRBV12-4 -
CAISELREQYF TGTGCCATCAGTGAGTTAAGGGAGCAGTACTTC - TRBJ2-7 TRBV10-3 -
CASSQGLAGLDEQFF TGCGCCAGCAGCCAGGGACTAGCGGGCTTGGATGAGCAGTTCTTC TRBD2 TRBJ2-1 TRBV5-1 -
CASSQGLENTGELFF TGCGCCAGCAGCCAGGGACTGGAGAACACCGGGGAGCTGTTTTTT - TRBJ2-2 TRBV4-3 -
CASSEGADEGGYFYNEQFF TGCGCCAGCAGTGAGGGGGCGGACGAAGGGGGTTACTTCTACAATGAGCAGTTCTTC - TRBJ2-1 TRBV10-1 -
CASSLYGYNEQFF TGCGCCAGCAGCTTGTATGGCTACAATGAGCAGTTCTTC - TRBJ2-1 TRBV5-1 once
CASSQARDRATEKLFF TGTGCCAGCAGCCAAGCTCGGGACAGGGCTACTGAAAAACTGTTTTTT TRBD1 TRBJ1-4 TRBV14 -
CASSLESDEQYF TGTGCCAGCAGCTTAGAAAGCGACGAGCAGTACTTC - TRBJ2-7 TRBV7-9 -
CASSLDRPTEITF TGCGCCAGCAGCTTAGACAGGCCAACGGAGATCACCTTC - TRBJ1-2 TRBV5-1 few
CASSEEGSYGYTF TGCGCCAGCAGTGAAGAGGGCAGCTATGGCTACACCTTC - TRBJ1-2 TRBV10-1 few
CASSGLPGTSGPDEQFF TGTGCCAGCAGTGGGTTACCCGGGACTAGCGGACCCGATGAGCAGTTCTTC TRBD2 TRBJ2-1 TRBV2 -